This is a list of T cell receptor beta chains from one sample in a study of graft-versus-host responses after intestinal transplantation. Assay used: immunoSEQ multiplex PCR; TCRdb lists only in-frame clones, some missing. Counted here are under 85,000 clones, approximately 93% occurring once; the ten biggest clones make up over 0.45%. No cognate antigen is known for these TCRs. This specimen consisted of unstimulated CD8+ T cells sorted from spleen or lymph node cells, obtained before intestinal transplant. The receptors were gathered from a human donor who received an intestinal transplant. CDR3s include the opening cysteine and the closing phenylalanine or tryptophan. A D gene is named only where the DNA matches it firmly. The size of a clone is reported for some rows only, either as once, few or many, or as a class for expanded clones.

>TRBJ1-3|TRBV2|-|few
CASSQPSGNTIYF
TGTGCCAGCAGCCAGCCCTCTGGAAACACCATATATTTT
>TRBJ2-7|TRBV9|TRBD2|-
CASSALAGVIYEQYF
TGTGCCAGCAGCGCACTAGCGGGAGTAATTTACGAGCAGTACTTC
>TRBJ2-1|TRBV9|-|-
CASSVGTGQEQFF
TGTGCCAGCAGCGTAGGAACCGGTCAGGAGCAGTTCTTC
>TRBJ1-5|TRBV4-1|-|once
CASSTRTVNLYSNQPQHF
TGCGCCAGCAGCACGCGGACGGTTAACTTGTATAGCAATCAGCCCCAGCATTTT
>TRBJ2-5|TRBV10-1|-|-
CASSRRGGQETQYF
TGCGCCAGCAGCCGCCGTGGGGGCCAAGAGACCCAGTACTTC
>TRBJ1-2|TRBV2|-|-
CASSENRALGYTF
TGTGCCAGCAGTGAAAACAGGGCCCTTGGCTACACCTTC
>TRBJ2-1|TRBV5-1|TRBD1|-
CASSIGTGGAHEQFF
TGCGCCAGCAGCATAGGGACAGGGGGTGCCCATGAGCAGTTCTTC
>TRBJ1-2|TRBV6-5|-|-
CASSSLTNYGYTF
TGTGCCAGCAGCTCCCTCACAAACTATGGCTACACCTTC
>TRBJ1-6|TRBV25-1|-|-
CASSEYHRPNSPLHF
TGTGCCAGCAGTGAATATCACAGGCCAAATTCACCCCTCCACTTT
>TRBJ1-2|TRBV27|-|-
CASRAEWSRAYYGYTF
TGTGCCAGCAGAGCCGAATGGAGCAGGGCTTACTATGGCTACACCTTC
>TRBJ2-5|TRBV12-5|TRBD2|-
CASGLEVAGAVGETQYF
TGTGCTAGTGGTTTGGAGGTAGCGGGAGCGGTCGGAGAGACCCAGTACTTC
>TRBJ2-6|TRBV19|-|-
CASSIGSGPISGANVLTF
TGTGCCAGTAGTATAGGATCGGGACCGATCTCTGGGGCCAACGTCCTGACTTTC